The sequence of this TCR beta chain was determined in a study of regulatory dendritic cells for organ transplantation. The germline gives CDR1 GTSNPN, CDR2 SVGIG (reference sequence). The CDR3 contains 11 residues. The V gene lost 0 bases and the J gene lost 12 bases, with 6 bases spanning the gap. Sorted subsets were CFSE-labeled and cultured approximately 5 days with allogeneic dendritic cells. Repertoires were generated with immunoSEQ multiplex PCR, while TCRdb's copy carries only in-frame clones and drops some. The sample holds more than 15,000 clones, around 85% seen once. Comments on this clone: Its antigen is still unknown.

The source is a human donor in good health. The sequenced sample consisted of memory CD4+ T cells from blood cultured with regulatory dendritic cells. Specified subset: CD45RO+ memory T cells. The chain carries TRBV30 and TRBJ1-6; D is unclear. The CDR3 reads CAWSVGGPLHF. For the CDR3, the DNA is TGTGCCTGGAGTGTAGGAGGACCCCTCCACTTT.